The 17 T cell receptor beta chains presented below share a single source sample, sequenced in a study of blood T cell repertoires in COVID-19. Sequencing was performed with immunoSEQ multiplex PCR; in TCRdb, only in-frame clones are kept and a portion is missing. The sample has about 290,000 clones, roughly 89% seen once; the top ten hold just under 0.95%. Sequencing input: peripheral blood. These receptors were taken from a woman aged 40 to 50 who had recovered from COVID-19.

V is TRBV3-1 (or the pseudogene TRBV3-2) and J is TRBJ2-5; tentative D call: TRBD2 (5 bases). The ends were cut back, 3 bases at V and 5 bases at J, with 13 bases in the middle. This CDR3 is 14 amino acids long. The germline gives CDR1 LGHDT, CDR2 YNNKEL (reference sequence). CDR3 in DNA: TGTGCCAGCAGCCAGCGCTCTAGCAGTGAGACCCAGTACTTC. It codes for CASSQRSSSETQYF.

The chain links TRBV15 to TRBJ1-1; TRBD1 might be the D (5 bases). Germline values: CDR1 LNHNV, CDR2 YYDKDF (reference sequence). The CDR3 is 17 residues long. V gave up 3 bases and J gave up 3 bases, with 20 bases separating them. The CDR3: CATSSPLGGVGHTEAFF. DNA of the CDR3: TGTGCCACCAGCAGCCCACTGGGTGGAGTGGGGCACACTGAAGCTTTCTTT.

The CDR3 coding sequence is TGTGCCAGCTCACCCCAGGGGGTCGGTAACACCGGGGAGCTGTTTTTT. Residues: CASSPQGVGNTGELFF. The genes are TRBV18 and TRBJ2-2; 7 bases fit TRBD1. Germline assignment: CDR1 KGHSH and CDR2 LQKENI. With V trimmed by 3 bases and J by 2 bases, 6 bases remained unmatched. This CDR3 is built from 16 residues. Drawing the rest from reference TRBV18 and TRBJ2-2, the complete variable domain is NAGVMQNPRHLVRRRGQEARLRCSPMKGHSHVYWYRQLPEEGLKFMVYLQKENIIDESGMPKERFSAEFPKEGPSILRIQQVVRGDSAAYFCASSPQGVGNTGELFFGEGSRLTVL.

V usage is TRBV21-1 and J usage is TRBJ1-4. TRBV21-1 is deemed a pseudogene. The CDR3 extends over 16 amino acids. In DNA form, the CDR3 reads TGTGCCAGCACCGGAGGGGGGAGGGTTGGCAATGAAAAACTGTTTTTT. Its protein is CASTGGGRVGNEKLFF.

The V call is TRBV5-1, the J call TRBJ2-1; 9 bases are shared with TRBD2. The CDR3 is made up of 16 amino acids. Germline lookup yields CDR1 SGHRS and CDR2 YFSETQ. The V segment lost 4 bases and the J segment 8 bases; nucleotides outside the gene matches: 13. The CDR3 here is CASSPRGGREGDEQFF. DNA of the CDR3: TGCGCCAGCAGCCCCCGGGGGGGGCGGGAGGGTGATGAGCAGTTCTTC.

V usage is TRBV10-3 and J usage is TRBJ2-3, with TRBD2 identical over 12 bases. This CDR3 spans 17 amino acids. The V and J ends lost 2 bases and 2 bases, in that order; junction bases with no gene match: 5. Germline CDR1 reads ENHRY; CDR2 reads SYGVKD. The CDR3 spells CAISELTSGSPTDTQYF. In DNA, the CDR3 is TGTGCCATCAGTGAGCTGACTAGCGGGAGTCCCACAGATACGCAGTATTTT.

This clone was seen just once. CDR3 protein: CASSQDLERGETQYF. For the CDR3, the DNA is TGTGCCAGCAGCCAAGATCTGGAAAGGGGAGAGACCCAGTACTTC. V usage is TRBV3-1 (or the pseudogene TRBV3-2) and J usage is TRBJ2-5; perhaps TRBD1 as D (5 bases). The CDR3 is 15 amino acids. Germline CDR1 LGHDT, CDR2 YNNKEL (reference sequence). Trimming cost V 0 bases and J 4 bases, with 12 bases left between them.

The chain couples TRBV19 to TRBJ2-2; possible D gene TRBD2, 5 bases. The germline V gene encodes CDR1 LNHDA and CDR2 SQIVND (reference sequence). V gave up 6 bases and J gave up 4 bases, with 18 bases separating them. The CDR3 spans 16 residues. The CDR3 DNA reads as TGTGCCAGTAGCAACCCGGGATATACGTTCACCGGGGAGCTGTTTTTT. It codes for CASSNPGYTFTGELFF.

This chain links TRBV5-5 with TRBJ2-3; D is possibly TRBD2 (10 bases). This CDR3 is 18 amino acids long. Germline CDR1 reads SGHKS; CDR2 reads YYEKEE (reference sequence). Trimming cost V 3 bases and J 1 base, with 21 bases left between them. The CDR3 DNA is TGTGCCAGCAGCTCGGGACAGGGAGGACTAGCGGGCACAGATACGCAGTATTTT. It translates to CASSSGQGGLAGTDTQYF.

This chain uses TRBV9 with TRBJ2-1; tentative D call: TRBD1 (6 bases). Germline CDR1 is SGDLS and CDR2 is YYNGEE. The germline V and J ends were trimmed by 0 bases and 2 bases, with 12 bases remaining between them. This CDR3 spans 16 amino acids. The CDR3 nucleotides are TGTGCCAGCAGCGTAGACGCGACAGGTACCTACAATGAGCAGTTCTTC. Protein: CASSVDATGTYNEQFF.

The V and J genes are TRBV5-6 and TRBJ2-5, with 8 bases lining up with TRBD2. V lost 4 bases, J lost 1 base, and 9 bases stayed unmatched. Germline V lookup: CDR1 SGHDT, CDR2 YYEEEE. This CDR3 contains 16 residues. The CDR3 is CASSRTPTSGQETQYF. In nucleotides, the CDR3 is TGTGCCAGCAGCCGTACGCCTACTAGCGGCCAAGAGACCCAGTACTTC. Variable domain in full (rest from reference TRBV5-6 and TRBJ2-5): DAGVTQSPTHLIKTRGQQVTLRCSPKSGHDTVSWYQQALGQGPQFIFQYYEEEERQRGNFPDRFSGHQFPNYSSELNVNALLLGDSALYLCASSRTPTSGQETQYFGPGTRLLVL.

J is TRBJ2-5 and V is TRBV7-2; TRBD2 might be the D (6 bases). Germline loops: CDR1 SGHTA, CDR2 FQGNSA. Trimming removed 1 base from V and 5 bases from J, with 20 bases in between. This CDR3 has 17 amino acids. CDR3 in DNA: TGTGCCAGCAGCTTAGTCGGGGAGGAGGCTGGGAAGGAGACCCAGTACTTC. Its translation is CASSLVGEEAGKETQYF. Complete variable domain (other parts from reference TRBV7-2 and TRBJ2-5): GAGVSQSPSNKVTEKGKDVELRCDPISGHTALYWYRQSLGQGLEFLIYFQGNSAPDKSGLPSDRFSAERTGGSVSTLTIQRTQQEDSAVYLCASSLVGEEAGKETQYFGPGTRLLVL.

The chain couples TRBV3-1 (or the pseudogene TRBV3-2) to TRBJ2-1; D not certain. This CDR3 comprises 15 residues. V lost 4 bases to trimming and J lost 0 bases, with 10 bases between them. Germline values: CDR1 LGHDT, CDR2 YNNKEL (reference sequence). The CDR3: CASSPTFTSYNEQFF. CDR3 coding DNA: TGTGCCAGCAGCCCGACTTTCACCTCCTACAATGAGCAGTTCTTC.

The chain carries TRBV27 and TRBJ2-2; tentative D call: TRBD1 (5 bases). The V gene's germline CDR1 is MNHEY and CDR2 SMNVEV (reference sequence). The V and J ends lost 2 bases and 5 bases respectively, with 15 bases between them. CDR3 length: 16 residues. The CDR3 sequence is CASSLGRALNTGELFF. DNA for the CDR3: TGTGCCAGCAGTTTAGGCAGGGCTCTCAATACCGGGGAGCTGTTTTTT.

The chain employs TRBV7-9 and TRBJ1-3; unclear D gene. This CDR3 is built from 14 residues. Trimming cost V 8 bases and J 0 bases, with 11 bases left between them. From germline, CDR1 is SEHNR and CDR2 FQNEAQ (reference sequence). The CDR3 DNA sequence: TGTGCCAGCCGCCCCCGGAGCTCTGGAAACACCATATATTTT. It yields the protein CASRPRSSGNTIYF.

The V and J genes are TRBV5-1 and TRBJ1-2, with D unresolved. V lost 0 bases to trimming and J lost 4 bases, with 10 bases between them. Looked up from germline, CDR1 is SGHRS and CDR2 is YFSETQ. The CDR3 is 14 residues long. This CDR3 is CASSLVPQSYGYTF. CDR3 coding DNA: TGCGCCAGCAGCTTGGTCCCACAGTCCTATGGCTACACCTTC.

The J gene is TRBJ2-5, the V gene TRBV6-2 or TRBV6-3; 10 bases line up with TRBD2. After removal of 4 bases from V and 0 bases from J, the junction contained 8 bases not matched to a gene. The CDR3 runs 17 residues. Germline loops: CDR1 MNHEY, CDR2 SVGEGT. The CDR3 nucleotides are TGTGCCAGCAGTTCGGAACTAGCGGGGACGTACCAAGAGACCCAGTACTTC. Its protein is CASSSELAGTYQETQYF.